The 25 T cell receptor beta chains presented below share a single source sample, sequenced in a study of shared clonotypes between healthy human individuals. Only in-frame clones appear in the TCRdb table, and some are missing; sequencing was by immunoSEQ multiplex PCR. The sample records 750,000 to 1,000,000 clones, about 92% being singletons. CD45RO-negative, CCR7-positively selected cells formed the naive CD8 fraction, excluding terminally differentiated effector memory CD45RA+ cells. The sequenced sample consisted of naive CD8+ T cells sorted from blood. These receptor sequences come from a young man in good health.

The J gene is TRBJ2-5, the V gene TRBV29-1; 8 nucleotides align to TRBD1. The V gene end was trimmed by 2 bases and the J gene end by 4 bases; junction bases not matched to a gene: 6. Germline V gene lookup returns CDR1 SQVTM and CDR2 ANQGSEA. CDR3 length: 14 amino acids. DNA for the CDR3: TGCAGCGTTGAACCGGACAGGGTGGGAGAGACCCAGTACTTC. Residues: CSVEPDRVGETQYF.

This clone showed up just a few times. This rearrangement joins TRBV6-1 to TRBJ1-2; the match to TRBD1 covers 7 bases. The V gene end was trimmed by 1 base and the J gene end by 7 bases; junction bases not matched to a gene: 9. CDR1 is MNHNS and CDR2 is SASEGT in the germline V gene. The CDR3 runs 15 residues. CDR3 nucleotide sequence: TGTGCCAGCAGTGAAGAGGGCAGGGGGGAGGTTGGCTACACCTTC. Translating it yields CASSEEGRGEVGYTF.

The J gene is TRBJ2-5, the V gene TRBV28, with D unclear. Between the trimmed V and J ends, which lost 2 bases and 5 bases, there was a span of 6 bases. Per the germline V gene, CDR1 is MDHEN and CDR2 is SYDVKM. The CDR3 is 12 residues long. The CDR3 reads CASSLPQETQYF. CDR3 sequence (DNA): TGTGCCAGCAGTTTACCTCAGGAGACCCAGTACTTC.

CDR3 DNA sequence: TGTGCCAGCAGCTTAGAGACAGGCCCGAACACTGAAGCTTTCTTT. Its translation: CASSLETGPNTEAFF. The rearrangement links TRBV7-9 to TRBJ1-1, with D perhaps matching TRBD1 (6 bases). This CDR3 has 15 residues. From germline, CDR1 is SEHNR and CDR2 FQNEAQ (reference sequence). With 1 base removed from V and 1 base from J, the gap between germline ends came to 10 bases.

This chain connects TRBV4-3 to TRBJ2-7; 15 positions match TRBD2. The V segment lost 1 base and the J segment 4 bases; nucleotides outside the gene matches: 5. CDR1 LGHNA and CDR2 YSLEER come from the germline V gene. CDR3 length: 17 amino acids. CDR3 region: CASSQASGLAGGYEQYF. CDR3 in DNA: TGCGCCAGCAGCCAAGCCTCGGGACTAGCGGGAGGTTACGAGCAGTACTTC.

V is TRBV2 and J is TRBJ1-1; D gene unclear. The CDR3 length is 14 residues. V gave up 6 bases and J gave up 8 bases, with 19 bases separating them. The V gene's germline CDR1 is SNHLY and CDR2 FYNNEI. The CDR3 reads CASSVDPGSEEAFF. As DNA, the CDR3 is TGTGCCAGCAGCGTCGACCCGGGCTCTGAAGAAGCTTTCTTT.

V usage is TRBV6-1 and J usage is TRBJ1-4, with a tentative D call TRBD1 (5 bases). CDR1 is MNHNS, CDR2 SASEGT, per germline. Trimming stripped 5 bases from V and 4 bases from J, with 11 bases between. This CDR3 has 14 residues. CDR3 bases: TGTGCCAGCAGTACACCTGGGGGTAATGAAAAACTGTTTTTT. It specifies CASSTPGGNEKLFF.

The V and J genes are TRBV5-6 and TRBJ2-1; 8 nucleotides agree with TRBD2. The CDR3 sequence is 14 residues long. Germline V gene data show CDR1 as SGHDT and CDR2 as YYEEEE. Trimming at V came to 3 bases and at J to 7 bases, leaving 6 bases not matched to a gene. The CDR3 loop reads CASSYSGAGNEQFF. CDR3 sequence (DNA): TGTGCCAGCAGCTATAGCGGGGCGGGGAATGAGCAGTTCTTC.

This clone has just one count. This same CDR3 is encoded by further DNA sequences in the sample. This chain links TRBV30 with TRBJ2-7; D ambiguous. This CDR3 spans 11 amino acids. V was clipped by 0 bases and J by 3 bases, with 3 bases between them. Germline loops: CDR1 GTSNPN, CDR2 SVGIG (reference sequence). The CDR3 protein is CAWSVIYEQYF. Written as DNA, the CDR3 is TGTGCCTGGAGTGTAATCTACGAGCAGTACTTC.

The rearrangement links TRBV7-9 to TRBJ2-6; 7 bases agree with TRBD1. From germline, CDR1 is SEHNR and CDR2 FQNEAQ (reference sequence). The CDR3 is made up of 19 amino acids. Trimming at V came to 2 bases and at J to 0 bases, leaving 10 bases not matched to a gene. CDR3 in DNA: TGTGCCAGCAGCTTAAGGGTTACAGGGGTCCCCTCTGGGGCCAACGTCCTGACTTTC. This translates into CASSLRVTGVPSGANVLTF.

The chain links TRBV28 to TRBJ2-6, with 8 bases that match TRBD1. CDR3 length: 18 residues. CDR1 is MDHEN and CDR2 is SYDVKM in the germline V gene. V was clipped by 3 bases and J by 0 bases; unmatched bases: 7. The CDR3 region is CASSFWGQAHSGANVLTF. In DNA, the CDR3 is TGTGCCAGCAGTTTTTGGGGACAGGCTCACTCTGGGGCCAACGTCCTGACTTTC.

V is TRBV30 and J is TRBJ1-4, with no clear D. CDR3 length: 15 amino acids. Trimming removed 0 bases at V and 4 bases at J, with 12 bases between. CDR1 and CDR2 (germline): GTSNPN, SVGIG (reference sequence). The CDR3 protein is CAWSVLASLNEKLFF. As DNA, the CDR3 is TGTGCCTGGAGTGTACTGGCAAGCCTTAATGAAAAACTGTTTTTT.

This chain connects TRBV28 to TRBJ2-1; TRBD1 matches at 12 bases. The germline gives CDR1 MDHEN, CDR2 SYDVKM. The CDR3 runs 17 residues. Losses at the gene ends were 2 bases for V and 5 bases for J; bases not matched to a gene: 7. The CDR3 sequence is CASSLRDRGRGNNEQFF. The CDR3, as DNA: TGTGCCAGCAGTTTAAGGGACAGGGGGCGCGGTAACAATGAGCAGTTCTTC.

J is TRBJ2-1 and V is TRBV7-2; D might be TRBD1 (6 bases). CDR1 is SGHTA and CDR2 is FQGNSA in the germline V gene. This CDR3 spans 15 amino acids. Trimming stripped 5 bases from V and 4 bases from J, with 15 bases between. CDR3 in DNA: TGTGCCAGCAGCCCAACAGGGTCAGAGTACAATGAGCAGTTCTTC. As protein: CASSPTGSEYNEQFF.

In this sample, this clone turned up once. CDR3 in amino acids: CASSPGHTAYEQYF. The CDR3 nucleotides are TGTGCCAGCAGTCCCGGACATACAGCCTACGAGCAGTACTTC. The chain has TRBV6-5 and TRBJ2-7; D is perhaps TRBD1 (5 bases). CDR3 length: 14 amino acids. The germline gives CDR1 MNHEY, CDR2 SVGAGI. Trimming cost V 5 bases and J 2 bases, with 13 bases left between them.

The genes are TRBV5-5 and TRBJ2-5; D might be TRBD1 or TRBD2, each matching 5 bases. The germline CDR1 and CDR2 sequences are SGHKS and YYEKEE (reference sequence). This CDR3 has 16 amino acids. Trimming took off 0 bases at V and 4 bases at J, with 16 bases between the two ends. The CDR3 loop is CASSLEWDPRAETQYF. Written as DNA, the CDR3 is TGTGCCAGCAGCTTGGAATGGGACCCACGGGCAGAGACCCAGTACTTC.

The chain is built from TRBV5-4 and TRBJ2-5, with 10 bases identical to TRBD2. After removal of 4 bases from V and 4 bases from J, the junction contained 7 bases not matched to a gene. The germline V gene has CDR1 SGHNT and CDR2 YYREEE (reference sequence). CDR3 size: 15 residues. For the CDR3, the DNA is TGTGCCAGCAGCGAACCGGGACTAGCGTTAGAGACCCAGTACTTC. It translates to CASSEPGLALETQYF.

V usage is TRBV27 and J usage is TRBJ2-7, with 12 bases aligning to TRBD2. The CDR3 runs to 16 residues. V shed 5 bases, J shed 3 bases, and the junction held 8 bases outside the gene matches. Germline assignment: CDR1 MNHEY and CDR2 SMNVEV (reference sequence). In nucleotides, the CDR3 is TGTGCCAGCAGTCTAAAGGGACTAGCGGGTTTCTACGAGCAGTACTTC. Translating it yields CASSLKGLAGFYEQYF.

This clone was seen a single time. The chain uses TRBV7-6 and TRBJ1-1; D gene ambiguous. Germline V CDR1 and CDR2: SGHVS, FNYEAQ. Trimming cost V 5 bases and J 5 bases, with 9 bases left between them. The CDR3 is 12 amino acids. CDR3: CASSPESTEAFF. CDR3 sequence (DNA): TGTGCCAGCAGCCCCGAATCGACTGAAGCTTTCTTT.

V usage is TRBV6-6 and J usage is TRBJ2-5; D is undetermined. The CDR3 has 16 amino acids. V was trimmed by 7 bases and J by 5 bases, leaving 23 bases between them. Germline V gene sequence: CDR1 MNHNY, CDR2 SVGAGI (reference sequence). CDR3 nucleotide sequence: TGTGCCAGCACTTTCTCGCCGAAGGTAGACTGGGAGACCCAGTACTTC. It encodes CASTFSPKVDWETQYF.

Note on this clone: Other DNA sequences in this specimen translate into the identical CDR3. The CDR3 loop is CASSQDTGGSYNEQFF. CDR3 DNA: TGCGCCAGCAGCCAAGATACGGGGGGCTCCTACAATGAGCAGTTCTTC. The chain recombines TRBV4-3 with TRBJ2-1, with 7 bases fitting TRBD2. This CDR3 region has 16 residues. V lost 0 bases and J lost 0; bases outside the gene matches: 2. CDR1 is LGHNA and CDR2 is YSLEER in the germline V gene.

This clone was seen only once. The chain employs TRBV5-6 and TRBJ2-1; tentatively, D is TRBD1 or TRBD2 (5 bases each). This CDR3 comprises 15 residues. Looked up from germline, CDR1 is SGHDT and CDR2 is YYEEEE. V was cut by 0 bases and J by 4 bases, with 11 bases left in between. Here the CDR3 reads CASSLGGTFYNEQFF. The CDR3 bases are TGTGCCAGCAGCTTGGGGGGGACCTTTTACAATGAGCAGTTCTTC.

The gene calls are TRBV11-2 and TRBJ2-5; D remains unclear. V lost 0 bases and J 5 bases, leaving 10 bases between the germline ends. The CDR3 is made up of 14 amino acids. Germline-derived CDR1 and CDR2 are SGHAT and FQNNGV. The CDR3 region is CASSLEMETETQYF. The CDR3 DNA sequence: TGTGCCAGCAGCTTAGAGATGGAAACGGAGACCCAGTACTTC.

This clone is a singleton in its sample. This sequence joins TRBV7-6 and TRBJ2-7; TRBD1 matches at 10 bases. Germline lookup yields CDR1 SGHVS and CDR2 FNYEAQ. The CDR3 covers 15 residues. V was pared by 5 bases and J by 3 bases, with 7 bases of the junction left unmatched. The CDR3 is CASSPGTGDIYEQYF. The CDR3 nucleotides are TGTGCCAGCAGCCCCGGGACAGGGGACATCTACGAGCAGTACTTC.

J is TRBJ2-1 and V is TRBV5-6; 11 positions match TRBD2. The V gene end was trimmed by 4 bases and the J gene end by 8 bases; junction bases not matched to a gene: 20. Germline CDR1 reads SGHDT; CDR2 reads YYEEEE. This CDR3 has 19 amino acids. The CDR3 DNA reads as TGTGCCAGCAGCGAGCCTTGGGTCCTCTTAGCGGGAGGGGGCGATGAGCAGTTCTTC. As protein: CASSEPWVLLAGGGDEQFF. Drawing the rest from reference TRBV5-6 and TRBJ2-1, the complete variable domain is DAGVTQSPTHLIKTRGQQVTLRCSPKSGHDTVSWYQQALGQGPQFIFQYYEEEERQRGNFPDRFSGHQFPNYSSELNVNALLLGDSALYLCASSEPWVLLAGGGDEQFFGPGTRLTVL.